The rows below give T cell receptor beta chains drawn from one sample of a study of CD8 T cells in Susac syndrome. TCRdb ran MiXCR on the immunoSEQ multiplex PCR reads and lists one entry per CDR3 protein. The sample consists of about 89,000 distinct CDR3 sequences, approximately 92% of them appearing once. Sequenced sample: CD8+ T cells from PBMCs. The receptors stem from a human donor in good health. Each CDR3 is given with its conserved first and last residue. The order of the fields is J gene, D gene, clone size, V gene, CDR3 DNA, CDR3 protein. The D gene is left open where the match is weak. Part of the rows lack a size; the others show once, few, many or a class for expanded clones.

>TRBJ2-6|.|.|TRBV20-1
TGCAGTGCTAGAGATTTTGGGACTTCTGGGGCCAACGTCCTGACTTTC
CSARDFGTSGANVLTF
>TRBJ2-2|.|.|TRBV6-5
TGTGCCAGCAGTTACTCGATGGGGGCCTCGGGCACCGGGGAGCTGTTTTTT
CASSYSMGASGTGELFF
>TRBJ1-1|.|few|TRBV7-9
TGTGCCAGCAGCTTATTGGGCGCTGAAGCTTTCTTT
CASSLLGAEAFF
>TRBJ2-7|TRBD1|.|TRBV20-1
TGCAGTGCACCGACGGACAGGGAAGGCTACGAGCAGTACTTC
CSAPTDREGYEQYF
>TRBJ2-7|.|.|TRBV7-8
TGTGCCAGCAGCTTAGCAAGAGGTTACGAGCAGTACTTC
CASSLARGYEQYF
>TRBJ2-5|.|once|TRBV24-1
TGTGCCACCAGTGATTCATCTTCCGGAGAGACCCAGTACTTC
CATSDSSSGETQYF
>TRBJ2-2|.|.|TRBV27
TGTGCCAGCAGTCTAACCGGGACCCTGGGCGGGGAGCTGTTTTTT
CASSLTGTLGGELFF
>TRBJ1-5|TRBD1|.|TRBV13
TGTGCCAGCAGCCAAGGACAGGGGAGCGAGCAGCCCCAGCATTTT
CASSQGQGSEQPQHF
>TRBJ2-1|.|.|TRBV29-1
TGCAGCGTTGAAGAAGGGGCAGTATACAATGAGCAGTTCTTC
CSVEEGAVYNEQFF
>TRBJ1-2|.|few|TRBV29-1
TGTAGCGTAGGGGGAGACGGCTACACCTTC
CSVGGDGYTF
>TRBJ2-2|.|.|TRBV14
TGTGCCAGCAGCCAAGATGAGGGGACTCCCACCGGGGAGCTGTTTTTT
CASSQDEGTPTGELFF
>TRBJ1-1|.|.|TRBV3-1
TGTGCCAGCAGCCAAGATATTGATCGAGGTATGAACACTGAAGCTTTCTTT
CASSQDIDRGMNTEAFF
>TRBJ2-7|.|few|TRBV5-1
TGCGCCAGTTACGACCCCTACACCTACGAGCAGTACTTC
CASYDPYTYEQYF
>TRBJ2-7|.|.|TRBV6-1
TGTGCCGGTAGGGCAGGTGGGACCTACGAGCAGTACTTC
CAGRAGGTYEQYF
>TRBJ1-1|.|.|TRBV20-1
TGCAGTGCTAGACGGGACACTGAAGCTTTCTTT
CSARRDTEAFF
>TRBJ1-2|TRBD1|.|TRBV4-1
TGCGCCAGCAGCCCTACGGGACAGGGGGGAAGTGGCTACACCTTC
CASSPTGQGGSGYTF
>TRBJ2-7|.|.|TRBV9
TGTGCCAGCAGCGAGTTCCAAGCTCCCTACGAGCAGTACTTC
CASSEFQAPYEQYF
>TRBJ1-5|.|.|TRBV19
TGTGCCAGTAGTTACCCGGGGGGTCAGCCCCAGCATTTT
CASSYPGGQPQHF
>TRBJ1-4|.|once|TRBV10-2
TGCGCCAGCAGTGAAGGCGGTGCCGAAAAACTGTTTTTT
CASSEGGAEKLFF
>TRBJ2-2|TRBD1|few|TRBV29-1
TGCAGCGTTACATGGGCTCAGGGGGCGAACACCGGGGAGCTGTTTTTT
CSVTWAQGANTGELFF
>TRBJ2-3|.|.|TRBV12-3/TRBV12-4
TGTGCCAGCAGTTTGCCAGGAGTCACAGATACGCAGTATTTT
CASSLPGVTDTQYF
>TRBJ2-1|.|once|TRBV7-9
TGTGCCAGCAGCTTGGTGTTAGGGGGGGTTCTCGGCAATGAGCAGTTCTTC
CASSLVLGGVLGNEQFF
>TRBJ2-7|.|.|TRBV20-1
TGCAGTGCTAGAGAAGGGCGGGGCCCGACTAGTACTTTCCCGGACTACGAGCAGTACTTC
CSAREGRGPTSTFPDYEQYF
>TRBJ2-7|.|.|TRBV13
TGTGCCAGCAGCTCCGGGACCGGCTCCTACGAGCAGTACTTC
CASSSGTGSYEQYF
>TRBJ2-1|.|.|TRBV5-4
TGTGCCAGCAGCTTAGACCTAGATGAGCAGTTCTTC
CASSLDLDEQFF
>TRBJ1-2|.|.|TRBV15
TGTGCCACCCTAGAGGTCCAGGAGGGGGGGAGCTATGGCTACACCTTC
CATLEVQEGGSYGYTF
>TRBJ2-3|TRBD2|.|TRBV7-3
TGTGCCAGCAGCTTAGGGGCGGGGGACACAGATACGCAGTATTTT
CASSLGAGDTDTQYF
>TRBJ2-5|TRBD2|.|TRBV9
TGTGCCAGCAGCGTGACTAGCGGAGAGACCCAGTACTTC
CASSVTSGETQYF
>TRBJ2-1|TRBD2|.|TRBV24-1
TGTGCCACCAGTCCAGGGACTAGACGTCTAGGGAATGAGCAGTTCTTC
CATSPGTRRLGNEQFF
>TRBJ1-1|TRBD1|once|TRBV13
TGTGCCAGCAGCCCGACAGGGTCAGTCACTGAAGCTTTCTTT
CASSPTGSVTEAFF
>TRBJ2-3|.|.|TRBV7-8
TGTGCCAGCAGCTTAGTGACGCGGACAGATACGCAGTATTTT
CASSLVTRTDTQYF
>TRBJ2-6|.|.|TRBV3-1
TGTGCCAGCAGCAGGACGGGGAGCTCTGGGGCCAACGTCCTGACTTTC
CASSRTGSSGANVLTF
>TRBJ2-1|TRBD2|.|TRBV5-1
TGCGCCAGCAGCGGGACTAGCGGGGGGGCCGGTGAGCAGTTCTTC
CASSGTSGGAGEQFF
>TRBJ2-7|TRBD1|.|TRBV5-1
TGCGCCAGCAGCCCAGCCGGGACAGTGAGCTCCTACGAGCAGTACTTC
CASSPAGTVSSYEQYF
>TRBJ1-1|.|.|TRBV7-3
TGTGCCAGCAGCTTTGGTGTGAGCACTGAAGCTTTCTTT
CASSFGVSTEAFF
>TRBJ2-6|.|.|TRBV2
TGTGCCAGCAGTGAGATATCTGGGGCCAACGTCCTGACTTTC
CASSEISGANVLTF
>TRBJ2-7|TRBD1|.|TRBV20-1
TGCAGTGCTCGACAGGGTGGCTACGAGCAGTACTTC
CSARQGGYEQYF
>TRBJ1-5|.|.|TRBV6-5
TGTGCCAGCACCCAGGGTCGGGGCGGCGGGCCCCAGCATTTT
CASTQGRGGGPQHF
>TRBJ1-2|.|.|TRBV19
TGTGCCAGTCGACGGGGGGCAAGGGGCTACACCTTC
CASRRGARGYTF
>TRBJ2-3|TRBD2|.|TRBV20-1
TGCAGTGCTAGAGATCTAGTGAGGACTAGCGGCACAGATACGCAGTATTTT
CSARDLVRTSGTDTQYF
>TRBJ1-1|.|.|TRBV30
TGTGCCTGGATTGGGATGAGCACTGAAGCTTTCTTT
CAWIGMSTEAFF
>TRBJ2-7|.|.|TRBV20-1
TGCAGTGCTAAGACACGGAGAGCCTACGAGCAGTACTTC
CSAKTRRAYEQYF
>TRBJ2-5|TRBD1|.|TRBV20-1
TGCAGTGCTCGCCAGGGGGCTGAGACCCAGTACTTC
CSARQGAETQYF
>TRBJ1-2|TRBD1|.|TRBV29-1
TGCAGCGTTCCCTTACCTTCTCCGGGACAGGACGATGGCTACACCTTC
CSVPLPSPGQDDGYTF
>TRBJ1-2|.|.|TRBV27
TGTGCCAGCAGTTTGATAGGGACCCAGAAAAATGGCTACACCTTC
CASSLIGTQKNGYTF
>TRBJ2-1|.|.|TRBV5-1
TGCGCCAGCAGCTTGGCCGAAATCCCGCAAAACAATGAGCAGTTCTTC
CASSLAEIPQNNEQFF